The present TCR beta chain was sequenced within a study of T cells in Graves' hyperthyroidism and ophthalmopathy. Using RNA transcripts as the source, TCR beta CDR3 regions were amplified. TCR CDR3 underwent first-round RT-PCR with the HTBI primer set. MiXCR, run by TCRdb on the multiplex PCR reads, gives a single entry per CDR3 protein. The table includes approximately 690,000 distinct CDR3 sequences, about 14% detected once. In its sample, this clonotype was seen a few times. Clinical symptoms, serum thyroxine and TRAb, thyroid ultrasound and orbital computed tomography were used for the diagnoses. The sample was blood. The clonotype originates from a woman in her 50s with Graves' ophthalmopathy.

The CDR3 DNA is TGTGCCATCAGTGCTTTTATGGAACGGACAGGCTATGGCTACACCTTC. Its protein is CAISAFMERTGYGYTF. The chain links TRBV10-3 to TRBJ1-2; 7 nucleotides agree with TRBD1. The germline gives CDR1 ENHRY, CDR2 SYGVKD. V trimming: 4 bases; J trimming: 4 bases; junction bases outside the gene matches: 12. This CDR3 region has 16 residues.